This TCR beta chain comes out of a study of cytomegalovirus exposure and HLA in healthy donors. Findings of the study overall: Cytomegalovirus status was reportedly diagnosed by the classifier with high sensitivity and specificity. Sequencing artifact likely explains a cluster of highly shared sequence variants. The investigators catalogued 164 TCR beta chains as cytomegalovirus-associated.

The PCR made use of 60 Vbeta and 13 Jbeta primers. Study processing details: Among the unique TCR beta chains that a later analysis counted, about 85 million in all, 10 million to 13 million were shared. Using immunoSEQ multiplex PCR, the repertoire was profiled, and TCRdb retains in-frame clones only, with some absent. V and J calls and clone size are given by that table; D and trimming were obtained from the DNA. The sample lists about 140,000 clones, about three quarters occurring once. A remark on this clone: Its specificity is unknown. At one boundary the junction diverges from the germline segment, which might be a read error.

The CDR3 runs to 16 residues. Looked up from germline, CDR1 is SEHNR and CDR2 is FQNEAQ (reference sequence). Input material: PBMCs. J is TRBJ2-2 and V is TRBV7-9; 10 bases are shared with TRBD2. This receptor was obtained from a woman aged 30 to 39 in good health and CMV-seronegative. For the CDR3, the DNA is TGTTCCAGCAGGTCTAGCGGGAGTGGTGACACCGGGGAGCTGTTTTTT. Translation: CSSRSSGSGDTGELFF. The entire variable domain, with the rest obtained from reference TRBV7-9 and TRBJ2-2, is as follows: DTGVSQNPRHKITKRGQNVTFRCDPISEHNRLYWYRQTLGQGPEFLTYFQNEAQLEKSRLLSDRFSAERPKGSFSTLEIQRTEQGDSAMYLCSSRSSGSGDTGELFFGEGSRLTVL.